This T cell receptor beta chain was sequenced for a study of cytomegalovirus exposure and HLA in healthy donors. Use of 60 Vbeta and 13 Jbeta primers characterized the PCR. Assay used: immunoSEQ multiplex PCR; TCRdb lists only in-frame clones, some missing. The sample lists about 160,000 clones; around four fifths were seen once. The V end lost 0 bases, the J end lost 2 bases, and 13 bases lay between the germline ends. Germline V CDR1 and CDR2: LGHNA, YSLEER. The CDR3 sequence is 16 residues long. This chain joins TRBV4-3 and TRBJ1-2; maybe TRBD1 (6 bases). The clonotype was recovered from a man aged 25-40 years in good health and CMV-seronegative. The sample taken for sequencing was PBMCs. CDR3 residues: CASSQDFTGLNYGYTF. CDR3 nucleotide sequence: TGCGCCAGCAGCCAAGATTTTACAGGGTTGAACTATGGCTACACCTTC.